What follows are 16 T cell receptor beta chains derived from one specimen sequenced in a study of cytomegalovirus exposure and HLA in healthy donors. PCR amplification relied on 60 Vbeta primers (plus 13 Jbeta primers). TCRdb keeps only in-frame clones here, not all; method: immunoSEQ multiplex PCR. The repertoire holds fewer than 200,000 clones, with approximately 82% as singletons. Material: PBMCs. The source of these receptors is a male donor in good health and CMV-seronegative.

This sequence joins TRBV5-4 and TRBJ2-1; 13 bases agree with TRBD2. This CDR3 is built from 16 residues. Germline CDR1 reads SGHNT; CDR2 reads YYREEE (reference sequence). V was pared by 1 base and J by 8 bases, with 6 bases of the junction left unmatched. CDR3 amino acids: CASSLRLAGGRDEQFF. Written as DNA, the CDR3 is TGTGCCAGCAGCTTGCGACTAGCGGGGGGACGGGATGAGCAGTTCTTC.

This sequence joins TRBV9 and TRBJ1-1; no clear D. V lost 0 bases to trimming and J lost 0 bases, with 3 bases between them. The CDR3 totals 13 residues. The germline V gene encodes CDR1 SGDLS and CDR2 YYNGEE. DNA of the CDR3: TGTGCCAGCAGCGTAGTCGTGAACACTGAAGCTTTCTTT. Residues: CASSVVVNTEAFF.

The rearrangement uses TRBV11-3 and TRBJ2-1; the match to TRBD2 covers 10 bases. The CDR3 spans 15 residues. V was clipped by 2 bases and J by 3 bases; unmatched bases: 1. Germline values: CDR1 SGHNT, CDR2 YENEEA. CDR3 DNA sequence: TGTGCCAGCAGCTTAACTAGCGGGAACTACAATGAGCAGTTCTTC. The encoded protein is CASSLTSGNYNEQFF. The entire variable domain, with the rest obtained from reference TRBV11-3 and TRBJ2-1, is as follows: EAGVVQSPRYKIIEKKQPVAFWCNPISGHNTLYWYLQNLGQGPELLIRYENEEAVDDSQLPKDRFSAERLKGVDSTLKIQPAELGDSAVYLCASSLTSGNYNEQFFGPGTRLTVL.

The chain uses TRBV29-1 and TRBJ2-7, with no clear D. V was pared by 5 bases and J by 5 bases, with 13 bases between. This CDR3 has 12 amino acids. Germline V gene sequence: CDR1 SQVTM, CDR2 ANQGSEA. CDR3 nucleotide sequence: TGCAGCGTTAGCCCCACGTACCACGAGCAGTACTTC. Its protein is CSVSPTYHEQYF.

Concerning this clone: One end of the junction is discordant with germline, which a read error may explain. The J gene is TRBJ2-7, the V gene TRBV14, with TRBD1 matching 9 bases. This CDR3 has 14 amino acids. Germline CDR1 reads SGHDN; CDR2 reads FVKESK. The CDR3 is CASSQGQGWSEQYF. CDR3 sequence (DNA): TGTGCCAGCAGTCAAGGACAGGGGTGGAGCGAGCAGTACTTC. Drawing the rest from reference TRBV14 and TRBJ2-7, the complete variable domain is EAGVTQFPSHSVIEKGQTVTLRCDPISGHDNLYWYRRVMGKEIKFLLHFVKESKQDESGMPNNRFLAERTGGTYSTLKVQPAELEDSGVYFCASSQGQGWSEQYFGPGTRLTVT.

The genes are TRBV6-5 and TRBJ2-7, with 11 bases aligning to TRBD2. V gave up 5 bases and J gave up 6 bases; unmatched junction bases: 9. This CDR3 is 15 amino acids long. Germline V gene data show CDR1 as MNHEY and CDR2 as SVGAGI. In DNA, the CDR3 is TGTGCCAGCAGTGGGGGCCAGGGACTAGCGGTCGAGCAGTACTTC. This gives the protein CASSGGQGLAVEQYF.

The chain links TRBV5-1 to TRBJ2-2, with TRBD2 identical over 11 bases. CDR1 is SGHRS, CDR2 YFSETQ, per germline. The CDR3 spans 18 residues. The V gene end was trimmed by 3 bases and the J gene end by 5 bases; junction bases not matched to a gene: 12. The CDR3 here is CASSSSSSGGTITGELFF. DNA for the CDR3: TGCGCCAGCAGCTCCTCCTCTAGCGGGGGGACTATTACCGGGGAGCTGTTTTTT. The full variable domain, completed using reference TRBV5-1 and TRBJ2-2, is KAGVTQTPRYLIKTRGQQVTLSCSPISGHRSVSWYQQTPGQGLQFLFEYFSETQRNKGNFPGRFSGRQFSNSRSEMNVSTLELGDSALYLCASSSSSSGGTITGELFFGEGSRLTVL.

V gene TRBV7-8 combines with J gene TRBJ1-2, with TRBD1 matching 7 bases. The CDR3 contains 13 residues. Germline CDR1 SGHVS, CDR2 FQNEAQ. The J segment lost 6 bases and the V segment lost 3 bases, leaving 4 bases of the junction unmatched. CDR3 nucleotides: TGTGCCAGCAGCTTCAGGGGGGCGGATGGCTACACCTTC. Translation: CASSFRGADGYTF.

This clone was seen a handful of times. This rearrangement joins TRBV6-5 to TRBJ2-3; possibly TRBD1 for D (6 bases). This CDR3 has 14 amino acids. The V and J ends lost 7 bases and 2 bases respectively, with 13 bases between them. Germline V gene lookup returns CDR1 MNHEY and CDR2 SVGAGI. The CDR3 sequence: CASKPQGVTDTQYF. In nucleotides, the CDR3 is TGTGCCAGCAAACCACAGGGAGTCACAGATACGCAGTATTTT.

J is TRBJ1-1 and V is TRBV6-1; no clear D. The CDR3 has 13 residues. Deletions cut 4 bases from V and 4 bases from J, with 10 bases between. From germline, CDR1 is MNHNS and CDR2 SASEGT. The DNA for the CDR3 is TGTGCCAGCAGTGCGGGGATTTTCACTGAAGCTTTCTTT. Amino acid sequence: CASSAGIFTEAFF.

This clone appeared a few times. This chain links TRBV10-3 with TRBJ2-1; 8 bases are a match to TRBD1. CDR3 size: 12 residues. V lost 6 bases and J lost 10; bases outside the gene matches: 5. CDR1 is ENHRY, CDR2 SYGVKD, per germline. The CDR3 loop is CAISRGLGEQFF. DNA for the CDR3: TGTGCCATCAGCAGGGGGCTAGGGGAGCAGTTCTTC.

The sample holds one count of this clone. In DNA form, the CDR3 reads TGCGCCAGCAGCCAAGGGGGCCTTCCCTACGAGCAGTACTTC. Its translation is CASSQGGLPYEQYF. The rearrangement links TRBV4-3 to TRBJ2-7, with TRBD1 as a possible D gene (5 bases). The V gene lost 1 base and the J gene lost 2 bases, with 9 bases spanning the gap. The CDR3 extends over 14 amino acids. CDR1 is LGHNA, CDR2 YSLEER, per germline.

The rearrangement links TRBV5-8 to TRBJ2-6; weak D call: TRBD1 (5 bases). CDR3 length: 16 amino acids. Germline V gives CDR1 SGHTS, CDR2 YDEGEE. V was shortened by 0 bases and J by 7 bases, with 14 bases between the two germline ends. The CDR3 reads CASSLGQGLGANVLTF. DNA of the CDR3: TGTGCCAGCAGCTTGGGGCAGGGCCTCGGAGCCAACGTCCTGACTTTC.

In its sample, this clone was seen once. The genes are TRBV6-5 and TRBJ2-1; D perhaps matches TRBD1 (6 bases). The germline V gene has CDR1 MNHEY and CDR2 SVGAGI. V lost 10 bases, J lost 0 bases, and 10 bases lay in between. The CDR3 consists of 13 residues. CDR3 protein: CATLGASYNEQFF. In DNA, the CDR3 is TGTGCCACCCTGGGGGCCTCCTACAATGAGCAGTTCTTC.

The genes are TRBV11-2 and TRBJ2-3, with 8 bases identical to TRBD2. The CDR3 has 15 amino acids. Germline V gives CDR1 SGHAT, CDR2 FQNNGV. The trim removed 2 bases at V and 0 bases at J, leaving 1 base unmatched. The CDR3 DNA reads TGTGCCAGCAGCTTAACGGGAGGGAGCACAGATACGCAGTATTTT. Translation gives CASSLTGGSTDTQYF.

Comments on this clone: A read error may produce the germline difference seen at one junction end. CDR3 sequence reads: CSSSTTGGPVNYGYTF. Written as DNA, the CDR3 is TGTTCCAGCAGCACCACGGGTGGCCCGGTTAACTATGGCTACACCTTC. The rearrangement uses TRBV7-9 and TRBJ1-2; no definite D call. Germline V gene lookup returns CDR1 SEHNR and CDR2 FQNEAQ (reference sequence). The CDR3 has 16 amino acids.